The present entry profiles one T cell receptor (beta chain) with its context. This specimen comes from a study of blood T cell repertoires in COVID-19. Deletions cut 7 bases from V and 6 bases from J, with 16 bases between. The CDR3 contains 14 residues. Germline lookup yields CDR1 LNHDA and CDR2 SQIVND (reference sequence). Authors' processing steps: Estimated nucleated cell counts came from reference gene primer amplification. Repertoires were generated with immunoSEQ multiplex PCR, while TCRdb's copy carries only in-frame clones and drops some. For V, J and clone size, that table is used; D and trimming come from the DNA. The table has roughly 93,000 clones, 85% to 90% seen once; the top ten hold around 1.1%.

The sample taken for sequencing was peripheral blood. The sequence was obtained from a human donor in a cohort sampled during active COVID-19. The chain uses TRBV19 and TRBJ2-1; D call uncertain. CDR3 coding DNA: TGTGCCAGTAATGACTTCTCGTTCGGCAATGAGCAGTTCTTC. It encodes CASNDFSFGNEQFF.